This T cell receptor (beta chain) was recorded in a study of cytomegalovirus exposure and HLA in healthy donors. Overall study: Of the donors genotyped, 398 in all, 65% to 90% fell in the Caucasian-associated ancestry cluster.

Turning to this clone: Its antigen is as yet unknown.

Study conclusions and caveats: Earlier analysis found most TCR beta V segments productive about 87% or about 30% of the time. Later analysis identified several of the most significant clusters that appeared linked to common viral pathogens. The investigators catalogued some 160 TCR beta chains as cytomegalovirus-associated.

Researchers ran the PCR with 60 Vbeta and 13 Jbeta primers. Assay used: immunoSEQ multiplex PCR; TCRdb lists only in-frame clones, some missing. The profile shows 100,000 or so clones, over 75% of them singletons. V was pared by 3 bases and J by 4 bases, with 3 bases of the junction left unmatched. This CDR3 region has 15 residues. The germline V gene has CDR1 MNHNS and CDR2 SASEGT. The sequenced sample was PBMCs. The receptor was isolated from a man between 18 and 29 years old in good health and CMV-seronegative. This chain connects TRBV6-1 to TRBJ1-4, with 9 positions matching TRBD1. The CDR3, as DNA: TGTGCCAGCAGTGATCCGGGACAGGGTAATGAAAAACTGTTTTTT. It is translated as CASSDPGQGNEKLFF.